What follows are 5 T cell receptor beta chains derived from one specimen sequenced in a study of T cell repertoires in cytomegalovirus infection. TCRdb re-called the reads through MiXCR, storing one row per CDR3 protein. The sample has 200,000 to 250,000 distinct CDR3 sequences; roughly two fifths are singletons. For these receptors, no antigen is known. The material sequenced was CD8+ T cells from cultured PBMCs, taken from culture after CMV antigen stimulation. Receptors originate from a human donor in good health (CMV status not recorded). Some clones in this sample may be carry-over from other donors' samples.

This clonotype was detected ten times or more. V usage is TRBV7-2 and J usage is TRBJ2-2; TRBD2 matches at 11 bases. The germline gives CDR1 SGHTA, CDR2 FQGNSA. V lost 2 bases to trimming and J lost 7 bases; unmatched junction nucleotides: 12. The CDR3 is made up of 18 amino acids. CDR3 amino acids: CASSLNIRLAGKGGELFF. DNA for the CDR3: TGTGCCAGCAGCTTAAATATTAGACTAGCGGGAAAGGGCGGGGAGCTGTTTTTT.

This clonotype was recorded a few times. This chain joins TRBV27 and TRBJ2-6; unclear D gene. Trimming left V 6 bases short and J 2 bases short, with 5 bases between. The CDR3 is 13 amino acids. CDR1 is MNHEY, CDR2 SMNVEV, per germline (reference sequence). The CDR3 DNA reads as TGTGCCAGCAGGGAAGCTGGGGCCAACGTCCTGACTTTC. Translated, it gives CASREAGANVLTF.

CDR3 sequence: CASSGDISSYEQYF. CDR3 coding DNA: TGTGCCAGCAGTGGGGACATTAGCTCCTACGAGCAGTACTTC. The chain links TRBV2 to TRBJ2-7; D might be TRBD1 (6 bases). Trimming left V 4 bases short and J 0 bases short, with 10 bases between. CDR1 is SNHLY and CDR2 is FYNNEI in the germline V gene. The CDR3 is made up of 14 amino acids.

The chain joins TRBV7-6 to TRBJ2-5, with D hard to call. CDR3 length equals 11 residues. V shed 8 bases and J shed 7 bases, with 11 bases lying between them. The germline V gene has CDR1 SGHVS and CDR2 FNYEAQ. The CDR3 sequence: CASGPVGTQYF. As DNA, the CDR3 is TGTGCCAGCGGCCCCGTGGGGACCCAGTACTTC.

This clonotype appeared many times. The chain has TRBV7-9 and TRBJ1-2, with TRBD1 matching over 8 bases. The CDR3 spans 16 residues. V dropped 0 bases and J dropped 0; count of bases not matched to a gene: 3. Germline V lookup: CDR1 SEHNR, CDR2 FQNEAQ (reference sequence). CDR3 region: CASSLAGQETNYGYTF. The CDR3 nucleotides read TGTGCCAGCAGCTTAGCGGGACAGGAGACTAACTATGGCTACACCTTC.